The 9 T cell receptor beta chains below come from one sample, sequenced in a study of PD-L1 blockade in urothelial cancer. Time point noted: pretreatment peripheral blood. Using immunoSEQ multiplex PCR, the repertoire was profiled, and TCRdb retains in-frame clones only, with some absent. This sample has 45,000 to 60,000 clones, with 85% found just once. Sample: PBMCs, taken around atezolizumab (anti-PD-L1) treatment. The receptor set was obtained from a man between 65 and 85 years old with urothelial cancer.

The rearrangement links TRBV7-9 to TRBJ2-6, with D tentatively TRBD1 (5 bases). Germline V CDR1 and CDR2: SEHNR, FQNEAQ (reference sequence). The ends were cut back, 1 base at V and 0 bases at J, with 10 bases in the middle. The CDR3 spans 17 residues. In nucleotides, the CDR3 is TGTGCCAGCAGCTTAGGACAGTCTAGCTCTGGGGCCAACGTCCTGACTTTC. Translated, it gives CASSLGQSSSGANVLTF.

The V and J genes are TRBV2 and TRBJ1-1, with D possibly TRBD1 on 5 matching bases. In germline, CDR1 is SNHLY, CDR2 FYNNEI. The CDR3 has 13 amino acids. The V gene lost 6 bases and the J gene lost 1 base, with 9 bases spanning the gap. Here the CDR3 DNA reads TGTGCCAGCAGCCAACAGGCGAACACTGAAGCTTTCTTT. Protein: CASSQQANTEAFF. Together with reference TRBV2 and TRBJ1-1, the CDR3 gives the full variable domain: EPEVTQTPSHQVTQMGQEVILRCVPISNHLYFYWYRQILGQKVEFLVSFYNNEISEKSEIFDDQFSVERPDGSNFTLKIRSTKLEDSAMYFCASSQQANTEAFFGQGTRLTVV.

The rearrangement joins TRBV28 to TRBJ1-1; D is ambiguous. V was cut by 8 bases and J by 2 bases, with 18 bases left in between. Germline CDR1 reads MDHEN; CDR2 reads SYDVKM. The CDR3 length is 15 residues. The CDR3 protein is CASVLPAGGNTEAFF. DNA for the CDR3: TGTGCCAGCGTTCTCCCGGCGGGAGGCAACACTGAAGCTTTCTTT.

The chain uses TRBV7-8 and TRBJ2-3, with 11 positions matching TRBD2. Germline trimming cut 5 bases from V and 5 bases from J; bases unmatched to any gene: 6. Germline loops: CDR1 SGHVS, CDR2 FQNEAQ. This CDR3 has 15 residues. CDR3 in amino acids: CASSPTLAGEDTQYF. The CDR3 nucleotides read TGTGCCAGCAGCCCCACACTAGCGGGAGAAGATACGCAGTATTTT. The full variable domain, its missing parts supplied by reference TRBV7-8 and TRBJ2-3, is GAGVSQSPRYKVAKRGQDVALRCDPISGHVSLFWYQQALGQGPEFLTYFQNEAQLDKSGLPSDRFFAERPEGSVSTLKIQRTQQEDSAVYLCASSPTLAGEDTQYFGPGTRLTVL.

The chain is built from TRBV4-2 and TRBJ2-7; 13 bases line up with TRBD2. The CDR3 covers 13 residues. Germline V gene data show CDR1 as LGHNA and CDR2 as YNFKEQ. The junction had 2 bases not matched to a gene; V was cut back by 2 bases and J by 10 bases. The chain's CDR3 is CASSQTSGREQYF. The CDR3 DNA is TGTGCCAGCAGCCAAACTAGCGGGAGGGAACAGTACTTC.

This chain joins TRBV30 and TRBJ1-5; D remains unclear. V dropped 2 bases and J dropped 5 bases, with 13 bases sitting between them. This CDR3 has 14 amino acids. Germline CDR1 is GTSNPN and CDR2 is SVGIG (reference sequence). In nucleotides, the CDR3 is TGTGCCTGGAGTAAGCCCGGTTCCTATCAGCCCCAGCATTTT. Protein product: CAWSKPGSYQPQHF.

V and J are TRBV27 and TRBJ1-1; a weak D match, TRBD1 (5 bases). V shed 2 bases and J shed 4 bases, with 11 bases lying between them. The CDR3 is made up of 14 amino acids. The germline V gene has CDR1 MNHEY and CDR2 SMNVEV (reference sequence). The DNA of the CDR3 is TGTGCCAGCAGTTTACTTCAGGGAGGCACTGAAGCTTTCTTT. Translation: CASSLLQGGTEAFF.

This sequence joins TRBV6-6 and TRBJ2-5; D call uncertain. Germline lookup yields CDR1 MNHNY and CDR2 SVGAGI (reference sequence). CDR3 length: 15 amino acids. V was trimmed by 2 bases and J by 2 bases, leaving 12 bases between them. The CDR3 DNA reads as TGTGCCAGCAGTTACCTTGAGGCGGAGCAAGAGACCCAGTACTTC. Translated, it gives CASSYLEAEQETQYF.

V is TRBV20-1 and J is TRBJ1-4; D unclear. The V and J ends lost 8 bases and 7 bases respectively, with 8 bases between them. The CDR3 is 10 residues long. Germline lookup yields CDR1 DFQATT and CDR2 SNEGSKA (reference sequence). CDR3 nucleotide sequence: TGCAGTCCAAGCTCTGAAAAACTGTTTTTT. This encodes CSPSSEKLFF.